The following is a T cell receptor beta chain sequence with its context. Its antigen is not known. The J segment lost 7 bases and the V segment lost 5 bases, leaving 14 bases of the junction unmatched. Germline assignment: CDR1 SGHAT and CDR2 FQNNGV. The CDR3 consists of 16 residues. This entry comes from a study of cytomegalovirus exposure and HLA in healthy donors. Study-wide context: Earlier sequencing of 200 million or so T cells yielded under 120 million unique TCR beta sequences. General study findings and limits: Further analysis, carried out later, found HLA-associated TCR beta chains more clonally expanded than equally common other chains.

The PCR had 60 Vbeta and 13 Jbeta primers. The assay was immunoSEQ multiplex PCR, and TCRdb's table has in-frame clones only and misses some. Altogether roughly 170,000 clones are present, 70% to 80% being singletons, with the ten largest covering about 1.5%. The chain couples TRBV11-2 to TRBJ2-7, with 10 bases that match TRBD2. This TCR derives from a woman in her twenties or thirties in good health and CMV-seropositive. Sequencing was performed on PBMCs. This chain's CDR3 is CASSPIGASGSGEQYF. DNA for the CDR3: TGTGCCAGCAGCCCAATCGGGGCTAGCGGGAGTGGAGAGCAGTACTTC.